Presented here are 3 T cell receptor beta chains from one specimen sequenced in a study of type 1 regulatory T cells (dated by TCRdb to the early 2020s). TCRdb shows the sequencer as Illumina MiSeq. Using fastp at Q25 and MiXCR, TCRdb reprocessed the public reads and kept productive beta chains. Entries that share a CDR3 protein sequence are merged under the most common genes and DNA. Recorded for this sample are more than 60,000 distinct CDR3 sequences; approximately 60% of them occurred a single time. The ten top clones hold about 2% of the sample. The antigens for these receptors are not known. Specimen: cultured non-Tr1 T cells, either the whole culture or a sorted T cell fraction (not recorded which). What the cell subset or site label conveys for this sample: non-Tr1 population from the T-allo10 product. These receptors originate from a human donor in good health.

The rearrangement links TRBV12-3 or TRBV12-4 to TRBJ1-1; perhaps TRBD1 as D (5 bases). Trimming removed 3 bases from V and 1 base from J, with 9 bases in between. CDR3 size: 14 residues. In nucleotides, the CDR3 is TGTGCCAGCAGTTTGGAGGGGCCGAACACTGAAGCTTTCTTT. It specifies CASSLEGPNTEAFF.

The table lists this clonotype with a count of one. The V call is TRBV20-1, the J call TRBJ2-1, with 8 bases fitting TRBD1. With V trimmed by 0 bases and J by 14 bases, 3 bases remained unmatched. CDR3 length: 11 amino acids. CDR1 DFQATT and CDR2 SNEGSKA come from the germline V gene (reference sequence). As DNA, the CDR3 is TGCAGTGCTAGAGAGGGGACAGGCAAGTTCTTC. Protein sequence: CSAREGTGKFF.

V is TRBV2 and J is TRBJ2-5; 7 positions agree with TRBD1. CDR1 SNHLY and CDR2 FYNNEI come from the germline V gene. CDR3 size: 15 residues. V lost 0 bases to trimming and J lost 7 bases; unmatched junction nucleotides: 8. This CDR3 reads CASSEALRGQGTQYF. The CDR3 DNA follows: TGTGCCAGCAGTGAAGCCTTGAGGGGGCAGGGGACCCAGTACTTC.